These T cell receptor beta chains were read from a single sample in a study of blood T cell repertoires in COVID-19. Libraries were prepared by immunoSEQ multiplex PCR; TCRdb keeps only in-frame clonotypes and omits some of them. The profile shows tens of thousands of clones, 75% to 85% of them singletons. Sample: peripheral blood. These receptors were collected from a woman of 80 years or more with active or convalescent COVID-19. The CDR3 runs from the conserved cysteine through the conserved F or W. D genes are given only for firm matches.

TRBV6-2/TRBV6-3	TRBJ2-7	-	15	CASSYPQGTSYEQYF
TRBV27	TRBJ1-5	-	15	CASSLAGFGNQPQHF
TRBV13	TRBJ2-3	-	14	CASSPAGGMYTQYF
TRBV23-1	TRBJ1-5	-	16	CASSLMPFSSNQPQHF
TRBV5-4	TRBJ1-2	-	13	CASTLNRDYGYTF
TRBV13	TRBJ2-3	TRBD2	14	CASSRRGGMDTQYF
TRBV2	TRBJ1-4	-	14	CASSDQGRNEKLFF
TRBV5-6	TRBJ2-3	-	15	CASSFSKLFTDTQYF
TRBV11-2	TRBJ1-2	-	16	CASSLSFSGKAYGYTF
TRBV2	TRBJ1-1	-	12	CASSVQYTEAFF
TRBV28	TRBJ2-7	TRBD2	15	CASSFSLAGIGEQYF
TRBV30	TRBJ1-2	-	12	CAWSGGRYGYTF
TRBV7-6	TRBJ1-1	-	16	CASSLGGGLGNTEAFF
TRBV7-2	TRBJ2-1	-	15	CASSFREWPYNEQFF